Sequencing of this T cell receptor beta chain was carried out in a study of blood T cell repertoires in COVID-19. Background on the study: Material from acute and convalescent COVID-19 was sourced from the United States, Italy and Spain. Sources were T cells, B-cell-depleted T cells, or PBMCs; the material itself was cDNA or gDNA.

In the study's own analysis: Estimation of nucleated cell counts relied on the amplification of reference gene primers. The protocol was immunoSEQ multiplex PCR, while the TCRdb copy is restricted to in-frame clones and leaves out a portion. The DNA gave D and trimming, while V, J and clone size come from that table. The repertoire has just under 150,000 clones, around 90% of them found once; the top ten carry approximately 0.95%. The CDR3 loop spans 14 amino acids. In germline, CDR1 is SGHNT, CDR2 YYREEE (reference sequence). V gave up 0 bases and J gave up 3 bases, with 6 bases separating them. The specimen sequenced was peripheral blood. The chain employs TRBV5-4 and TRBJ1-4; D is unclear. This sequence originates from a woman aged 45-65 years with acute or convalescent COVID-19. CDR3 sequence: CASSLGEANEKLFF. As DNA, the CDR3 is TGTGCCAGCAGCTTGGGTGAGGCTAATGAAAAACTGTTTTTT.